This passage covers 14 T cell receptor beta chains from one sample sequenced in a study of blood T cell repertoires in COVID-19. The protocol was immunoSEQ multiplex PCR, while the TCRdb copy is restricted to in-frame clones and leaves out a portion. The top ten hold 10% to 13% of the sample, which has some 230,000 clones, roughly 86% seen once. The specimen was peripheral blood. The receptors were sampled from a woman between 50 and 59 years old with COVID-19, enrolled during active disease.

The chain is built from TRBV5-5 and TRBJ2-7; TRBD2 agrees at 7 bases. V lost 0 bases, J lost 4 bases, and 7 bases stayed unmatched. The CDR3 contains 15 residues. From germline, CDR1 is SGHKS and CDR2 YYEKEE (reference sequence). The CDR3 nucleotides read TGTGCCAGCAGCTTGGGTCTAGCGGACTTTTACGAGCAGTACTTC. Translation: CASSLGLADFYEQYF. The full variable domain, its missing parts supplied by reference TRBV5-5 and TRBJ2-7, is DAGVTQSPTHLIKTRGQQVTLRCSPISGHKSVSWYQQVLGQGPQFIFQYYEKEERGRGNFPDRFSARQFPNYSSELNVNALLLGDSALYLCASSLGLADFYEQYFGPGTRLTVT.

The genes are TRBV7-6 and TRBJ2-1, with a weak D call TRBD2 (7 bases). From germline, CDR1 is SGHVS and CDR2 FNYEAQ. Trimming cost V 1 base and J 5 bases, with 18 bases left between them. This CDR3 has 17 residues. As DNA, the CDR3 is TGTGCCAGCAGCTTAGTATTCCCGCAGGGGAGGGACAATGAGCAGTTCTTC. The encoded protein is CASSLVFPQGRDNEQFF.

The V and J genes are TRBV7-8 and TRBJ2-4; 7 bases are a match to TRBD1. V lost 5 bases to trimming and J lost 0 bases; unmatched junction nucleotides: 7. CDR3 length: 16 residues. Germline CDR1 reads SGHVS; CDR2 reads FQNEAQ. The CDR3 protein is CASSVGQTLAKNIQYF. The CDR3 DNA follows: TGTGCCAGCAGCGTGGGACAGACACTAGCCAAAAACATTCAGTACTTC.

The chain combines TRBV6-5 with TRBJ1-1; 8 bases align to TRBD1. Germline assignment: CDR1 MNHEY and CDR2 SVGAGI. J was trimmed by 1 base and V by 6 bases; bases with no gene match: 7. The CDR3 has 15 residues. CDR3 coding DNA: TGTGCCAGCAGGCCCGGGACAGGAGGGAACACTGAAGCTTTCTTT. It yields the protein CASRPGTGGNTEAFF.

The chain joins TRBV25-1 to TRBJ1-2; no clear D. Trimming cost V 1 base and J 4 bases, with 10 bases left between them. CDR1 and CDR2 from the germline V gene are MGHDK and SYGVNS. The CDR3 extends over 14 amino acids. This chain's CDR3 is CASSESRVPYGYTF. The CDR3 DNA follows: TGTGCCAGCAGTGAATCGAGAGTTCCCTATGGCTACACCTTC.

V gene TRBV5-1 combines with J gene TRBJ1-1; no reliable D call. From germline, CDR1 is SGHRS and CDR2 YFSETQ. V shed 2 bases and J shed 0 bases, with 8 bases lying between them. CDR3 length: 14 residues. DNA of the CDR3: TGCGCCAGCAGCTTAACGGTACTGAACACTGAAGCTTTCTTT. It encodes CASSLTVLNTEAFF.

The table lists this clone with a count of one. CDR3 region: CASSLHLSDRGLRKLFF. The CDR3 coding sequence is TGTGCCAGCAGCTTGCATTTATCCGACAGGGGGCTTCGAAAACTGTTTTTT. The gene calls are TRBV5-8 and TRBJ1-4; 10 nucleotides line up with TRBD1. The V gene's germline CDR1 is SGHTS and CDR2 YDEGEE. CDR3 size: 17 residues. V lost 1 base to trimming and J lost 10 bases; unmatched junction nucleotides: 13.

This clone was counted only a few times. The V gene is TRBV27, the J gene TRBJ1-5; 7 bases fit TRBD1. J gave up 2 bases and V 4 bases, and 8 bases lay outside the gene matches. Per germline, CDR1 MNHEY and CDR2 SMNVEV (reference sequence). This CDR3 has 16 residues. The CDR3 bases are TGTGCCAGCAGTTCCAGGGGGAAATGGGGCAATCAGCCCCAGCATTTT. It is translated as CASSSRGKWGNQPQHF.

CDR3 coding DNA: TGTGCCAGTAGGGAGACAGGGGCGTATGAGCAGTTCTTC. It codes for CASRETGAYEQFF. The chain has TRBV19 and TRBJ2-1; TRBD1 matches at 8 bases. Germline CDR1 and CDR2: LNHDA and SQIVND (reference sequence). V dropped 6 bases and J dropped 8; count of bases not matched to a gene: 6. The CDR3 is 13 residues long.

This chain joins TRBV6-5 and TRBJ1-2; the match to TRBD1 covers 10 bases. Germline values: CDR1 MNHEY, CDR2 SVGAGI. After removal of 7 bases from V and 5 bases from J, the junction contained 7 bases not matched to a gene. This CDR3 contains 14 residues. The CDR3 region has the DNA TGTGCCAGCACTTGGGACAGGGGAGGGTATGGCTACACCTTC. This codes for CASTWDRGGYGYTF.

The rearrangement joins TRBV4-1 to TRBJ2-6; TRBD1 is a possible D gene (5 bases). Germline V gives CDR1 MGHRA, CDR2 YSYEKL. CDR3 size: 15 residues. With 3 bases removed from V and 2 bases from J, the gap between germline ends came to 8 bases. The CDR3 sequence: CASSHQGPGANVLTF. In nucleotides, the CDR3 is TGCGCCAGCAGCCACCAGGGTCCTGGGGCCAACGTCCTGACTTTC.

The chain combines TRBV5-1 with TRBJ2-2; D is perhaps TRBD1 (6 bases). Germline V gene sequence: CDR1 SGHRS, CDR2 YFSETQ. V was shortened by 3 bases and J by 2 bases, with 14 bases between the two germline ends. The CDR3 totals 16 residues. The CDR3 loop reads CASSSTGFSNTGELFF. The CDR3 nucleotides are TGCGCCAGCAGCTCCACAGGGTTTAGTAACACCGGGGAGCTGTTTTTT.

Here the CDR3 DNA reads TGTGCCAGCAGCTTAGTGGTTCAGGCAGTACATGAGCAGTTCTTC. It codes for CASSLVVQAVHEQFF. The chain uses TRBV11-2 and TRBJ2-1; no clear D gene. The V gene's germline CDR1 is SGHAT and CDR2 FQNNGV. Trimming left V 1 base short and J 8 bases short, with 15 bases between. CDR3 length: 15 amino acids.

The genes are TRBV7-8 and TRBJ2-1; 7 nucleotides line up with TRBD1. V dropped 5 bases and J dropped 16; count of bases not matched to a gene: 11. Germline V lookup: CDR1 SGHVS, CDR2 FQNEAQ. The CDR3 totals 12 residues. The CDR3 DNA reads TGTGCCAGCAGCCGAACCCGGGACAGAACATTCTTC. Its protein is CASSRTRDRTFF.